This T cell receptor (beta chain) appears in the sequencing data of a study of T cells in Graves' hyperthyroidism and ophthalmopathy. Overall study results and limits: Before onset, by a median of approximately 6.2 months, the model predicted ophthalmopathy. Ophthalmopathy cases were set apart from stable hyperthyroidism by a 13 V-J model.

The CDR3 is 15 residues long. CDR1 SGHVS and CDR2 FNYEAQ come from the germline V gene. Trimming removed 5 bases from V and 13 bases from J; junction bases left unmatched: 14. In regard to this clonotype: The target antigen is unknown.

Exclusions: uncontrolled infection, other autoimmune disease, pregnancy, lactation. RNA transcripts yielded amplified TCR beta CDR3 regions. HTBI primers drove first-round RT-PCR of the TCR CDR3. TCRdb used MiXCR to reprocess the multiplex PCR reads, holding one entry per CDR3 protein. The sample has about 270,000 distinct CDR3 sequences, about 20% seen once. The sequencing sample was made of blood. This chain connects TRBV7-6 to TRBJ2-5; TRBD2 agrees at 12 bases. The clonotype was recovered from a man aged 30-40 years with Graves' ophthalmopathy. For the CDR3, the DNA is TGTGCCAGCAGCCCCGAGGGGACTAGCGGGTCCGGAAGGTACTTC. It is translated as CASSPEGTSGSGRYF.